This T cell receptor beta chain appears in the sequencing data of a study of blood T cell repertoires in COVID-19. Study overall: Some COVID-19 samples were acute and others convalescent; all came from the United States, Italy and Spain. In each case, the material was cDNA or gDNA derived from T cells, B-cell-depleted T cells, or PBMCs.

The assay was immunoSEQ multiplex PCR, and TCRdb's table has in-frame clones only and misses some. The data hold 200,000 or so clones, with approximately 84% observed a single time. CDR1 and CDR2 from the germline V gene are SGHRS and YFSETQ. The length of the CDR3 is 15 residues. Trimming cost V 0 bases and J 7 bases; bases outside gene matches: 9. The chain recombines TRBV5-1 with TRBJ2-5; 7 bases are a match to TRBD2. The source of this sequence is a human donor with acute or convalescent COVID-19. The donor label of this sample is uncertain. The sequenced sample was peripheral blood. CDR3 DNA: TGCGCCAGCAGCTTGGTGCCTAGCGGTTACCGGACCCAGTACTTC. It translates to CASSLVPSGYRTQYF.